What follows are 13 T cell receptor beta chains derived from one specimen sequenced in a study of beta chain features in type 1 diabetes. Sequencing targeted expressed TCRB transcripts, as all isolated RNA had been reverse transcribed. Sequencing used immunoSEQ multiplex PCR; TCRdb keeps in-frame clones, though not all of them. The sample consists of around 300,000 clones, 8% of them appearing once. The sequencing sample was made of central memory CD4+ T cells from blood. These receptor sequences come from a woman under 30 in good health.

There are many counts of this clone. Other nucleotide sequences in the sample specify the same CDR3. The chain joins TRBV5-6 to TRBJ1-2; D unclear. The V gene's germline CDR1 is SGHDT and CDR2 YYEEEE. Deletions cut 0 bases from V and 2 bases from J, with 5 bases between. The CDR3 totals 13 residues. This CDR3 is CASSLGANYGYTF. The CDR3 region has the DNA TGTGCCAGCAGCTTGGGGGCGAACTATGGCTACACCTTC. The full variable domain, its missing parts supplied by reference TRBV5-6 and TRBJ1-2, is DAGVTQSPTHLIKTRGQQVTLRCSPKSGHDTVSWYQQALGQGPQFIFQYYEEEERQRGNFPDRFSGHQFPNYSSELNVNALLLGDSALYLCASSLGANYGYTFGSGTRLTVV.

This clone was seen many times. The chain combines TRBV11-2 with TRBJ2-5, with TRBD1 identical over 7 bases. The CDR3 sequence is 15 residues long. V was pared by 4 bases and J by 2 bases, with 7 bases of the junction left unmatched. The germline V gene has CDR1 SGHAT and CDR2 FQNNGV. CDR3 nucleotides: TGTGCCAGCAGCTCCCGGGACAGACCTCAAGAGACCCAGTACTTC. Its translation: CASSSRDRPQETQYF.

This chain links TRBV11-1 with TRBJ2-3; 8 bases are shared with TRBD1. Germline CDR1 SGHAT, CDR2 FQDESV (reference sequence). J was trimmed by 1 base and V by 6 bases; bases with no gene match: 3. CDR3 length: 14 amino acids. The CDR3 protein is CASRLDRGTDTQYF. The CDR3 nucleotides are TGTGCCAGCAGACTGGACAGGGGCACAGATACGCAGTATTTT.

The table lists this clone with a few counts. The rearrangement joins TRBV27 to TRBJ1-1; D gene unclear. Germline V CDR1 and CDR2: MNHEY, SMNVEV (reference sequence). With 0 bases removed from V and 0 bases from J, the gap between germline ends came to 17 bases. The CDR3 spans 18 residues. CDR3 amino acids: CASSLSATFRQVNTEAFF. As DNA, the CDR3 is TGTGCCAGCAGTTTATCTGCCACATTCAGGCAGGTGAACACTGAAGCTTTCTTT.

This chain connects TRBV15 to TRBJ1-1; TRBD1 aligns across 9 bases. V trimming: 2 bases; J trimming: 10 bases; junction bases outside the gene matches: 8. The CDR3 runs to 14 residues. CDR1 and CDR2 from the germline V gene are LNHNV and YYDKDF (reference sequence). The CDR3 protein is CATSRQTGGVVAFF. The DNA for the CDR3 is TGTGCCACCAGCAGACAGACAGGGGGAGTTGTAGCTTTCTTT. The variable domain in full, with the rest retrieved from reference TRBV15 and TRBJ1-1, is DAMVIQNPRYQVTQFGKPVTLSCSQTLNHNVMYWYQQKSSQAPKLLFHYYDKDFNNEADTPDNFQSRRPNTSFCFLDIRSPGLGDTAMYLCATSRQTGGVVAFFGQGTRLTVV.

This clone was recorded many times. The rearrangement joins TRBV18 to TRBJ2-7, with 7 bases identical to TRBD1. V dropped 5 bases and J dropped 2; count of bases not matched to a gene: 9. The CDR3 contains 15 residues. CDR1 is KGHSH and CDR2 is LQKENI in the germline V gene. CDR3 loop: CASSATDRVPYEQYF. The CDR3 nucleotides are TGTGCCAGCTCAGCGACCGACAGGGTCCCCTACGAGCAGTACTTC.

About this clone: The junction departs from germline at one end; a sequencing error may be responsible. Distinct nucleotide sequences in the sample also encode this CDR3. This chain connects TRBV5-1 to TRBJ2-1; 10 positions agree with TRBD1. The germline CDR1 and CDR2 sequences are SGHRS and YFSETQ. The CDR3 loop spans 13 amino acids. Here the CDR3 DNA reads TGCGCTAGCAGCTTGGAAGGGGACAGGGGACAGTTCTTC. Its protein is CASSLEGDRGQFF.

This clone has just a few counts. This rearrangement joins TRBV29-1 to TRBJ1-1; the D gene is possibly TRBD1 (5 bases). CDR1 and CDR2 from the germline V gene are SQVTM and ANQGSEA. V lost 6 bases to trimming and J lost 2 bases, with 16 bases between them. The CDR3 is made up of 14 amino acids. In nucleotides, the CDR3 is TGCAGCGTGCGCGGGGGGAGGGAAAACACTGAAGCTTTCTTT. Translating gives CSVRGGRENTEAFF.

Only a few counts were recorded for this clone. The chain is built from TRBV29-1 and TRBJ1-2; 7 bases match TRBD1. CDR3 length equals 11 residues. Germline V gene data show CDR1 as SQVTM and CDR2 as ANQGSEA. J was trimmed by 7 bases and V by 7 bases; bases with no gene match: 6. CDR3 in DNA: TGCAGCGGCTCTAGACAGGGTGGCTACACCTTC. This gives the protein CSGSRQGGYTF.

This rearrangement joins TRBV28 to TRBJ1-4, with 10 bases that match TRBD1. Trimming took 6 bases from V and 3 from J; bases not matched to a gene: 7. The germline V gene encodes CDR1 MDHEN and CDR2 SYDVKM. There are 16 residues in the CDR3. The CDR3 region has the DNA TGTGCCAGCAGCCGGACAGGGGGTAACTCTAATGAAAAACTGTTTTTT. Translation: CASSRTGGNSNEKLFF.

This clone appeared once. This sequence joins TRBV5-1 and TRBJ1-1; no reliable D call. The germline gives CDR1 SGHRS, CDR2 YFSETQ. Between the trimmed V and J ends, which lost 5 bases and 3 bases, there was a span of 17 bases. This CDR3 has 15 residues. The CDR3 reads CASRVQPFGDTEAFF. In DNA, the CDR3 is TGCGCCAGCAGGGTACAGCCCTTTGGGGACACTGAAGCTTTCTTT. The entire variable domain, with the rest obtained from reference TRBV5-1 and TRBJ1-1, is as follows: KAGVTQTPRYLIKTRGQQVTLSCSPISGHRSVSWYQQTPGQGLQFLFEYFSETQRNKGNFPGRFSGRQFSNSRSEMNVSTLELGDSALYLCASRVQPFGDTEAFFGQGTRLTVV.

This clone came up a few times. The rearrangement joins TRBV6-5 to TRBJ1-1, with D possibly TRBD1 on 5 matching bases. The germline V and J ends were trimmed by 8 bases and 1 base, with 17 bases remaining between them. The CDR3 length is 15 residues. The germline V gene encodes CDR1 MNHEY and CDR2 SVGAGI. The CDR3 sequence is CASSLQGAANTEAFF. The CDR3 nucleotides are TGTGCCAGCTCGCTTCAAGGGGCTGCGAACACTGAAGCTTTCTTT.

The chain joins TRBV7-2 to TRBJ1-5; D is undetermined. V was clipped by 3 bases and J by 5 bases, with 8 bases between them. Germline V gives CDR1 SGHTA, CDR2 FQGNSA. This CDR3 has 13 residues. CDR3 sequence (DNA): TGTGCCAGCAGCTTTCGATCCGATCAGCCCCAGCATTTT. It codes for CASSFRSDQPQHF.